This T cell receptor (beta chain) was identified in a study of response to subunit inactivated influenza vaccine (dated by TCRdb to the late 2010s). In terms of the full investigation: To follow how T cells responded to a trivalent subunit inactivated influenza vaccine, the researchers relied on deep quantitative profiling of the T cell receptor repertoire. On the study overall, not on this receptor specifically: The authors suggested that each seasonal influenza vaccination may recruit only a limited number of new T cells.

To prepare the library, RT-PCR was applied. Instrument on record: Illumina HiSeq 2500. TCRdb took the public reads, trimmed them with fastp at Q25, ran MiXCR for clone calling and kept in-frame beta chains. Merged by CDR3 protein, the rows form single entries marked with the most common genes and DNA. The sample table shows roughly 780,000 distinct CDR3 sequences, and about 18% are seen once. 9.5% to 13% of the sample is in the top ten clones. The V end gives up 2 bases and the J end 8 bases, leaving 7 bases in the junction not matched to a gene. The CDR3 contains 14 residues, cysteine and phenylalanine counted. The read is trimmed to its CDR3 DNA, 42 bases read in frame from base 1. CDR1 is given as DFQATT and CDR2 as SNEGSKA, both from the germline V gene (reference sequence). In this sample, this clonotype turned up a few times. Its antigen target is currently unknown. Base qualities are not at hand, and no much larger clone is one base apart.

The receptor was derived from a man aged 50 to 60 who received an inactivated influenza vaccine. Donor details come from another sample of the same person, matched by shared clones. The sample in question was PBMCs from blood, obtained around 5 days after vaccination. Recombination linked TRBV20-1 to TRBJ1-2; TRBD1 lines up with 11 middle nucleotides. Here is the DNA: TGCAGTGCTAGATCCCGGGACAGGGGGTTCGGCTACACCTTC. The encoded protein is CSARSRDRGFGYTF.